This T cell receptor (beta chain) emerged from a study of T cell responses to AZD1222 COVID-19 vaccine. Study-level findings and limits: Donors were chiefly white British, with a greater number of females, and clonal diversity was perhaps underestimated. Reports indicate that nearly half of spike-specific TCRs are directed at unmutated variant regions.

For this clone: Antigen: not known.

Produced via immunoSEQ multiplex PCR; TCRdb's table is partial and in-frame only. In the table there are some 150,000 clones, around nine tenths of which are singletons. This CDR3 is built from 13 residues. Trimming cost V 4 bases and J 3 bases, with 10 bases left between them. The V gene's germline CDR1 is MNHEY and CDR2 SVGAGI. The V gene is TRBV6-5, the J gene TRBJ2-7, with D perhaps matching TRBD1 (6 bases). The sample in question was peripheral blood, obtained on day 0 of AZD1222 vaccination. This TCR was sampled from an adult in good health. The CDR3 DNA is TGTGCCAGCAGTTTAAACAGGGTCTACGAGCAGTACTTC. Translated: CASSLNRVYEQYF.